The sample holds a few counts of the clone carrying this TCR beta chain. Antigen: not known. Germline CDR1 and CDR2: SGHTA and FQGNSA. CDR3 size: 14 residues. Trimming took 3 bases from V and 5 from J, leaving 13 bases between them. The entry originates in a study of T-cell memory formation after mild COVID-19. Findings and caveats of the study: A second wave expanding day 15 to 37 was CD4+-biased; contracting clones were balanced.

TCR alpha and TCR beta cDNA libraries carrying sample barcodes and UMIs came from 5'RACE with constant-segment primers. TCRdb recomputed calls from the 5' RACE reads with MiXCR, one row per CDR3 protein. Here the sample spans fewer than 70,000 distinct CDR3 sequences, roughly 9.5% being singletons. This clonotype originated in a man aged 18 to 30 who had mild COVID-19 (a few samples of this study predate the infection). Cell type and time point are not known. The rearrangement joins TRBV7-2 to TRBJ2-5; D possibly corresponds to TRBD1 (6 bases). The material sequenced was PBMCs or a T cell subset sorted from them (not recorded which). The CDR3 DNA is TGTGCCAGCAGCTTTCAGGGGATGGGGGAGACCCAGTACTTC. Encoded protein: CASSFQGMGETQYF.